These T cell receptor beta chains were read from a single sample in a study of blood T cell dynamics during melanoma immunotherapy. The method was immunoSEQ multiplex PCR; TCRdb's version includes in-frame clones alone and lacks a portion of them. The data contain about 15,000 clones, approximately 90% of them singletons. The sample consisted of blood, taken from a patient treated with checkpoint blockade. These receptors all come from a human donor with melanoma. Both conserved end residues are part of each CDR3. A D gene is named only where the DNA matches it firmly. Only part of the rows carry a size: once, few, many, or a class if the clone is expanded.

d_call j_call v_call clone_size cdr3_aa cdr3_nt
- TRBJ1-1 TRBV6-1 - CASSAHMNTEAFF TGTGCCAGCAGTGCCCATATGAACACTGAAGCTTTCTTT
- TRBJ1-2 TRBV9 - CASSVDGPYGYTF TGTGCCAGCAGCGTAGATGGCCCCTATGGCTACACCTTC
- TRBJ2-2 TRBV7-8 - CASSLNPTGELFF TGTGCCAGCAGCTTAAACCCTACCGGGGAGCTGTTTTTT
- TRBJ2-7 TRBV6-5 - CASSYSQGAYEQYF TGTGCCAGCAGTTACTCCCAGGGTGCCTACGAGCAGTACTTC
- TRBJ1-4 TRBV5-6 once CASSPSRGWAEKLFF TGTGCCAGCAGCCCCTCGAGAGGGTGGGCGGAAAAACTGTTTTTT
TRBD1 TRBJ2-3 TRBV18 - CASSSSPGQSTDTQYF TGTGCCAGCTCTTCCTCCCCGGGACAGAGCACAGATACGCAGTATTTT
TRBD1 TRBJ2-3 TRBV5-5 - CASSPRTGAVDTQYF TGTGCCAGCAGCCCCCGGACAGGGGCAGTAGATACGCAGTATTTT
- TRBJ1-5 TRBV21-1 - CASSKGETGCNQPQHF TGTGCCAGCAGCAAAGGGGAGACAGGATGCAATCAGCCCCAGCATTTT
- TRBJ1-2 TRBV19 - CASNNGQLNGYTF TGTGCCAGTAATAACGGACAGTTAAATGGCTACACCTTC
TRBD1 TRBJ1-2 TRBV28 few CASSRTGTDSPNYGYTF TGTGCCAGCAGTCGTACCGGGACAGATAGTCCTAACTATGGCTACACCTTC
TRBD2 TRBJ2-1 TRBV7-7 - CASSLKLAGGPHEQFF TGTGCTAGCAGCTTAAAACTAGCGGGAGGGCCGCATGAGCAGTTCTTC
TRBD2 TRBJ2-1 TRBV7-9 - CASSLPGLADYNEQFF TGTGCCAGCAGCTTACCGGGACTAGCGGACTACAATGAGCAGTTCTTC
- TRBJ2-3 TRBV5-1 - CASSSPFGQGTDTQYF TGCGCCAGCAGCTCCCCTTTTGGGCAGGGGACAGATACGCAGTATTTT
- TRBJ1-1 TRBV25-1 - CASMGSGQGKAEAFF TGTGCCAGCATGGGAAGCGGGCAAGGAAAGGCTGAAGCTTTCTTT
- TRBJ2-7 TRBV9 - CASSVELVAYEQYF TGTGCCAGCAGCGTAGAGTTAGTGGCCTACGAGCAGTACTTC
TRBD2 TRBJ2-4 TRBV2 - CASKFRLAGETGTKNIQYF TGTGCCAGCAAGTTCCGTCTAGCGGGAGAAACGGGAACCAAAAACATTCAGTACTTC
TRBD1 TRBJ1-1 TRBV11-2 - CASTADTRGQFKVFTEAFF TGTGCCAGCACAGCAGATACCAGGGGACAGTTTAAGGTGTTCACTGAAGCTTTCTTT
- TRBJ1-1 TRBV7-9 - CASTPPRTLNTEAFF TGTGCCAGCACCCCCCCCAGAACCTTGAACACTGAAGCTTTCTTT
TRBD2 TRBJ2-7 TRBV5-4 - CASSHAGTSREQYF TGTGCCAGCAGCCATGCCGGGACTAGCCGGGAGCAGTACTTC
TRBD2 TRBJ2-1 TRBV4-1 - CASSQPSGTTSSYNEQFF TGCGCCAGCAGCCAACCCTCCGGGACTACCAGCTCCTACAATGAGCAGTTCTTC
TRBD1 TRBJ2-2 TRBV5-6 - CASSLGTGGLRTGELFF TGTGCCAGCAGCCTCGGGACAGGGGGACTAAGGACCGGGGAGCTGTTTTTT
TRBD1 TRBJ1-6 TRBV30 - CAWSPGQNSPLHF TGTGCCTGGAGTCCGGGACAGAATTCACCCCTCCACTTT
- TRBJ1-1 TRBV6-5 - CASSQSLEMNTEAFF TGTGCCAGCAGCCAATCTCTGGAAATGAACACTGAAGCTTTCTTT
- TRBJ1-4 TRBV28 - CASSLGSAGTYQLFF TGTGCCAGCAGTTTGGGGTCTGCCGGGACCTACCAATTGTTTTTT
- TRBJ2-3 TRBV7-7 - CASSLELGYIRTDTQYF TGTGCTAGCAGCCTAGAATTAGGGTACATACGCACAGATACGCAGTATTTT
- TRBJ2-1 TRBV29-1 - CSVEVSQGWTYNEQFF TGCAGCGTTGAAGTATCCCAGGGTTGGACCTACAATGAGCAGTTCTTC
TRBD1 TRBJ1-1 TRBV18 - CASSRGTGKLGNTEAFF TGTGCCAGCTCGCGGGGGACAGGCAAATTGGGGAACACTGAAGCTTTCTTT
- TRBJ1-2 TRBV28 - CASSLRYGYTF TGTGCCAGCAGTTTACGATATGGCTACACCTTC
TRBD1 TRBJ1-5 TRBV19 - CASSTTGGYQPQHF TGTGCCAGTAGTACGACAGGGGGCTATCAGCCCCAGCATTTT
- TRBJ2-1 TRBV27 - CASSPTFSSSYNEQFF TGTGCCAGCAGTCCGACTTTCAGTAGCTCCTACAATGAGCAGTTCTTC
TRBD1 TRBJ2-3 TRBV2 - CASSAGQGAADTQYF TGTGCCAGCAGTGCCGGACAGGGGGCGGCAGATACGCAGTATTTT
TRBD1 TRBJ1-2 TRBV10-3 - CAIRQGARYGYTF TGTGCCATCAGGCAGGGGGCGAGATATGGCTACACCTTC
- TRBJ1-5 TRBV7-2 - CASSSQENQPQHF TGTGCCAGCAGCTCACAGGAAAATCAGCCCCAGCATTTT
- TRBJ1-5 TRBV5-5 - CASSGGGQDQPQHF TGTGCCAGCAGCGGAGGGGGGCAGGATCAGCCCCAGCATTTT
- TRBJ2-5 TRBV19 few CASSTQETQYF TGTGCCAGTAGTACTCAAGAGACCCAGTACTTC
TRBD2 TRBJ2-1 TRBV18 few CASSPRVELLAGDPNEQFF TGTGCCAGCTCACCACGCGTTGAACTGTTAGCGGGAGATCCCAATGAGCAGTTCTTC
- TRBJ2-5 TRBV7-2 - CASSPTLAGETQYF TGTGCCAGCAGCCCGACACTAGCTGGGGAGACCCAGTACTTC
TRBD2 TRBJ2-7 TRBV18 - CASSPAELAGRGEQYF TGTGCCAGCTCACCAGCCGAACTAGCGGGAAGGGGCGAGCAGTACTTC
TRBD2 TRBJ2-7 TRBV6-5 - CASSYPAGGRNEQYF TGTGCCAGCAGTTACCCAGCGGGAGGAAGGAACGAGCAGTACTTC
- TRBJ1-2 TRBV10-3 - CAISESSQGSYGRGYTF TGTGCCATCAGTGAGTCCAGTCAGGGGAGTTATGGACGGGGCTACACCTTC
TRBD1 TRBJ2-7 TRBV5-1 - CASSLGGQVRYEQYF TGCGCCAGCAGCTTGGGGGGACAGGTTAGGTACGAGCAGTACTTC
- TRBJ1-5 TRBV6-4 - CASLQCSNQPQHF TGTGCCAGCCTTCAGTGTAGCAATCAGCCCCAGCATTTT
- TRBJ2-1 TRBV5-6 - CASSLRTVGGYNEQFF TGTGCCAGCAGCCTAAGGACAGTCGGGGGGTACAATGAGCAGTTCTTC
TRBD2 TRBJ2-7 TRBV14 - CASSQVSGRVSEQYF TGTGCCAGCAGCCAAGTGAGCGGGAGGGTCTCCGAGCAGTACTTC
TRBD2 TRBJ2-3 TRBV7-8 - CATKGRVSTDTQYF TGTGCCACCAAAGGGAGGGTGAGCACAGATACGCAGTATTTT
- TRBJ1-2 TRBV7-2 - CASSKGLTASGYTF TGTGCCAGCAGCAAGGGGCTTACGGCTTCTGGCTACACCTTC
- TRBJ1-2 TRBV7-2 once CASSSYYRDTYGYTF TGTGCCAGCAGCTCATATTACCGGGACACCTATGGCTACACCTTC
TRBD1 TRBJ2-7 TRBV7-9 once CASSQQGGFYEQYF TGTGCCAGCAGCCAACAGGGGGGATTTTACGAGCAGTACTTC
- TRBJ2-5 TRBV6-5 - CASKTPGFQETQYF TGTGCCAGCAAGACCCCCGGTTTCCAAGAGACCCAGTACTTC
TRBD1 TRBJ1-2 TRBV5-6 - CASPQGAGPHGYTF TGTGCCAGCCCCCAGGGGGCGGGTCCACATGGCTACACCTTC
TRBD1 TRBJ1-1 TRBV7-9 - CASSAAVVGTGGRNTEAFF TGTGCCAGCAGCGCGGCGGTTGTAGGGACAGGGGGTCGAAACACTGAAGCTTTCTTT
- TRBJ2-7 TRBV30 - CAWSVLLEQYF TGTGCCTGGAGTGTACTTTTGGAGCAGTACTTC